Listed here are 18 T cell receptor beta chains from one sample, sequenced in a study of T cells after posttransplantation cyclophosphamide. Busulfan-fludarabine conditioning, marrow transplant, and cyclophosphamide on days +3 and +4 were administered. The method was immunoSEQ multiplex PCR; TCRdb's version includes in-frame clones alone and lacks a portion of them. The data show around 24,000 clones, with none appearing a single time. The sample consisted of PBMCs, taken after allogeneic stem cell transplant with posttransplant cyclophosphamide. These receptors were collected from a male patient aged 18 to 29 who received an allogeneic stem cell transplant from a related donor, was CMV-positive, and had no GVHD. Some T cells may be transferred from the graft donor.

This clone has at least ten counts. The J gene is TRBJ1-1, the V gene TRBV10-3, with D perhaps matching TRBD1 (6 bases). Germline V gives CDR1 ENHRY, CDR2 SYGVKD. V was trimmed by 2 bases and J by 12 bases, leaving 16 bases between them. The CDR3 is made up of 13 amino acids. The CDR3 loop is CAISEPEQGRTFF. CDR3 nucleotide sequence: TGTGCCATCAGTGAGCCAGAACAGGGTAGGACTTTCTTT.

This clone was seen repeatedly, ten times or more. The J gene is TRBJ2-2, the V gene TRBV5-1, with 9 nucleotides matching TRBD1. The germline V gene encodes CDR1 SGHRS and CDR2 YFSETQ. The length of the CDR3 is 16 residues. V lost 2 bases and J lost 1; bases outside the gene matches: 3. The CDR3 DNA sequence: TGCGCCAGCAGCTTCAACAGGGGGCTGAACACCGGGGAGCTGTTTTTT. Residues: CASSFNRGLNTGELFF.

This clone was recorded many times. The chain couples TRBV4-1 to TRBJ1-1; D may be TRBD1 (6 bases). The length of the CDR3 is 16 residues. CDR1 MGHRA and CDR2 YSYEKL come from the germline V gene. The germline V and J ends were trimmed by 1 base and 1 base, with 13 bases remaining between them. CDR3 loop: CASSQGPGHQNTEAFF. In nucleotides, the CDR3 is TGCGCCAGCAGCCAAGGCCCGGGACACCAGAACACTGAAGCTTTCTTT.

This clone was counted at least ten times. The rearrangement joins TRBV6-5 to TRBJ2-4; TRBD1 aligns across 11 bases. V shed 2 bases, J shed 7 bases, and the junction held 7 bases outside the gene matches. CDR1 MNHEY and CDR2 SVGAGI come from the germline V gene. The CDR3 extends over 16 amino acids. CDR3 nucleotides: TGTGCCAGCAGTTACGCGGGGACAGGGGGAAATAACATTCAGTACTTC. Amino acid sequence: CASSYAGTGGNNIQYF.

This clone was observed at least ten times. This chain links TRBV2 with TRBJ1-6; 8 positions match TRBD1. In germline, CDR1 is SNHLY, CDR2 FYNNEI. V lost 1 base, J lost 9 bases, and 5 bases stayed unmatched. This CDR3 is built from 15 residues. The CDR3 protein is CASSEVYRGGSPLHF. CDR3 DNA: TGTGCCAGCAGTGAAGTGTACAGGGGGGGTTCACCCCTCCACTTT. The whole variable domain, filled in from reference TRBV2 and TRBJ1-6, reads EPEVTQTPSHQVTQMGQEVILRCVPISNHLYFYWYRQILGQKVEFLVSFYNNEISEKSEIFDDQFSVERPDGSNFTLKIRSTKLEDSAMYFCASSEVYRGGSPLHFGNGTRLTVT.

This clone came up a few times. The V gene is TRBV28, the J gene TRBJ2-5, with a possible D match to TRBD1 (5 bases). The CDR3 is 15 amino acids. The V gene lost 2 bases and the J gene lost 5 bases, with 15 bases spanning the gap. Germline V gene sequence: CDR1 MDHEN, CDR2 SYDVKM. For the CDR3, the DNA is TGTGCCAGCAGTTTAGTGGGGCTTCTGGGGGAGACCCAGTACTTC. Translation: CASSLVGLLGETQYF.

This clone has at least ten counts. The genes are TRBV28 and TRBJ1-2; a possible D gene is TRBD1 (5 bases). This CDR3 region has 16 residues. V lost 5 bases and J lost 4, with 20 bases in between. Germline V gene lookup returns CDR1 MDHEN and CDR2 SYDVKM. In nucleotides, the CDR3 is TGTGCCAGCAGTCCCGTTGTGGGAAGGGACTTCTATGGCTACACCTTC. It is translated as CASSPVVGRDFYGYTF.

This clone was seen at least ten times. The V gene is TRBV9, the J gene TRBJ1-3, with 8 bases lining up with TRBD1. In germline, CDR1 is SGDLS, CDR2 YYNGEE. Trimming removed 4 bases from V and 0 bases from J; junction bases left unmatched: 6. The CDR3 has 16 residues. CDR3 in amino acids: CASSPWTGSSGNTIYF. The CDR3 DNA sequence: TGTGCCAGCAGCCCTTGGACAGGGAGCTCTGGAAACACCATATATTTT.

This clone has at least ten counts. This chain uses TRBV5-1 with TRBJ2-3; the match to TRBD2 covers 8 bases. Trimming took 2 bases from V and 0 from J; bases not matched to a gene: 2. CDR1 and CDR2 (germline): SGHRS, YFSETQ. The CDR3 has 15 residues. CDR3 nucleotides: TGCGCCAGCAGCTTAGCGGGAGTTAGCACAGATACGCAGTATTTT. Its translation: CASSLAGVSTDTQYF.

There are many counts of this clone. The chain links TRBV5-4 to TRBJ2-3, with D possibly matching TRBD2 (6 bases). This CDR3 has 14 amino acids. V lost 2 bases to trimming and J lost 4 bases, with 11 bases between them. Germline CDR1 and CDR2: SGHNT and YYREEE (reference sequence). DNA for the CDR3: TGTGCCAGCAGCTTCTGGGGGGTTTCAGATACGCAGTATTTT. Its protein is CASSFWGVSDTQYF.

There are many counts of this clone. V gene TRBV11-2 combines with J gene TRBJ1-2; D is perhaps TRBD1 (6 bases). CDR3 length equals 16 residues. Trimming took 1 base from V and 2 from J, leaving 14 bases between them. Germline V gene sequence: CDR1 SGHAT, CDR2 FQNNGV. In DNA form, the CDR3 reads TGTGCCAGCAGCTTAGGGACAGCCTACCTCAACTATGGCTACACCTTC. Encoded protein: CASSLGTAYLNYGYTF.

This clone was seen many times. V and J are TRBV6-5 and TRBJ1-1, with D possibly being TRBD1 (5 bases). Trimming removed 4 bases from V and 2 bases from J, with 17 bases in between. The germline CDR1 and CDR2 sequences are MNHEY and SVGAGI. The CDR3 runs to 16 residues. This chain's CDR3 is CASSSGDQVINTEAFF. DNA for the CDR3: TGTGCCAGCAGTTCGGGGGACCAGGTAATTAACACTGAAGCTTTCTTT.

This clone was seen many times. The chain is built from TRBV6-4 and TRBJ1-1; no firm D call. The CDR3 is 12 amino acids. V shed 11 bases and J shed 2 bases, with 12 bases lying between them. Germline loops: CDR1 MRHNA, CDR2 SNTAGT. CDR3 residues: CAGLTPNTEAFF. For the CDR3, the DNA is TGTGCCGGCCTCACCCCCAACACTGAAGCTTTCTTT.

This clone came up many times. The chain has TRBV10-2 and TRBJ2-5; 11 positions agree with TRBD2. The CDR3 contains 15 residues. Unmatched junction bases numbered 11, after V lost 7 bases and J lost 7 bases. Germline V gene lookup returns CDR1 WSHSY and CDR2 SAAADI. The CDR3: CASTTSGGSGGTQYF. The CDR3 DNA reads as TGCGCCAGCACTACTAGCGGGGGTAGCGGTGGGACCCAGTACTTC.

The table lists this clone with many counts. The chain carries TRBV5-1 and TRBJ1-1; D remains unclear. Germline-derived CDR1 and CDR2 are SGHRS and YFSETQ. The CDR3 loop spans 13 amino acids. The V end lost 7 bases, the J end lost 4 bases, and 14 bases lay between the germline ends. Here the CDR3 DNA reads TGCGCCAGCGGCGGAGGGATCGGCACTGAAGCTTTCTTT. Translating it yields CASGGGIGTEAFF.

In its sample, this clone was seen many times. This chain links TRBV18 with TRBJ2-7, with TRBD2 as a possible D gene (5 bases). This CDR3 comprises 14 residues. CDR1 is KGHSH and CDR2 is LQKENI in the germline V gene. Trimming took off 1 base at V and 2 bases at J, with 9 bases between the two ends. In DNA form, the CDR3 reads TGTGCCAGCTCACCACTAGGACTGACCTACGAGCAGTACTTC. It encodes CASSPLGLTYEQYF.

This clone was counted many times. This chain uses TRBV19 with TRBJ1-5; 8 bases line up with TRBD1. The V gene's germline CDR1 is LNHDA and CDR2 SQIVND (reference sequence). The CDR3 extends over 15 amino acids. V lost 5 bases to trimming and J lost 3 bases; unmatched junction nucleotides: 6. The CDR3 reads CASSEGQGINQPQHF. CDR3 sequence (DNA): TGTGCCAGTAGTGAAGGACAGGGCATCAATCAGCCCCAGCATTTT.

In this sample, this clone turned up many times. V and J are TRBV6-5 and TRBJ2-2; the match to TRBD2 covers 10 bases. Germline CDR1 reads MNHEY; CDR2 reads SVGAGI. This CDR3 is 15 amino acids long. After removal of 7 bases from V and 5 bases from J, the junction contained 7 bases not matched to a gene. The CDR3 DNA follows: TGTGCCAGCAAATCCGGACTAGCGGCAACCGGGGAGCTGTTTTTT. Its protein product is CASKSGLAATGELFF.